This T cell receptor (beta chain) was identified during a study of CD8 T cells in Susac syndrome. The CDR3 length is 11 residues. Germline lookup yields CDR1 SGHDT and CDR2 YYEEEE. V lost 2 bases to trimming and J lost 6 bases, with 5 bases between them. Reverse transcription of about 0.5 to 1 ug RNA was carried out with random hexamers. TCRdb recomputed calls from the immunoSEQ multiplex PCR reads with MiXCR, one row per CDR3 protein. The sample has 140,000 to 150,000 distinct CDR3 sequences; roughly 94% are singletons. This sequence originates from a human donor in good health. The specimen was CD4+ T cells from PBMCs. This chain links TRBV5-6 with TRBJ1-2; D unclear. DNA of the CDR3: TGTGCCAGCAGCTTCGGGGATGGCTACACCTTC. This sequence encodes CASSFGDGYTF. Full variable domain (remainder filled in from reference TRBV5-6 and TRBJ1-2): DAGVTQSPTHLIKTRGQQVTLRCSPKSGHDTVSWYQQALGQGPQFIFQYYEEEERQRGNFPDRFSGHQFPNYSSELNVNALLLGDSALYLCASSFGDGYTFGSGTRLTVV.